This T cell receptor (beta chain) was sequenced in a study of neurological immune-mediated disorders. Study-wide results and limits: One cluster of related CDR3 sequences contained, by phylogenetic grouping, the repertoires of 18 of 34 multiple sclerosis patients and formed a possible signature. HTLV-1-associated myelopathy showed the most TCR clonal expansion; multiple sclerosis the least, below healthy controls.

V lost 6 bases, J lost 5 bases, and 6 bases stayed unmatched. CDR3 length equals 13 residues. The V gene's germline CDR1 is MNHEY and CDR2 SMNVEV (reference sequence). The unsorted libraries were generated from a total of 2 million PBMCs, which had been stored in RNAlater at -80 C. The cDNA was synthesized by means of template-switch 5'RACE, which was carried out with 10-nucleotide random UMIs. TCRdb passed the 5' RACE reads through MiXCR, listing each CDR3 protein once. Among 50,000 to 70,000 distinct CDR3 sequences listed, around 3.3% were seen once. This clonotype was counted at least ten times. Its specificity is not known.

The sequence came from a man aged 40-50 years with multiple sclerosis. The chain employs TRBV27 and TRBJ2-7, with TRBD1 matching over 8 bases. Sequenced sample: PBMCs. As DNA, the CDR3 is TGTGCCAGCAGCCAAGGACAGGGTAACGAGCAGTACTTC. Encoded protein: CASSQGQGNEQYF.